A single sample is the source of the 5 T cell receptor beta chains below, sequenced in a study of blood T cell repertoires in COVID-19. Sequencing was performed with immunoSEQ multiplex PCR; in TCRdb, only in-frame clones are kept and a portion is missing. The top ten hold 9.1% of the sample, which has hundreds of thousands of clones, 85% seen once. The source material was PBMCs or T cells enriched from blood (not recorded which). These receptors were collected from a woman aged 45 to 65 with acute COVID-19.

The rearrangement joins TRBV5-1 to TRBJ1-3; 10 bases match TRBD1. The J segment lost 4 bases and the V segment lost 4 bases, leaving 8 bases of the junction unmatched. CDR1 and CDR2 from the germline V gene are SGHRS and YFSETQ. The CDR3 runs 16 residues. The CDR3 region has the DNA TGCGCCAGCAGCGAAGGGACAGGGGCGGGAGGAAACACCATATATTTT. Amino acids: CASSEGTGAGGNTIYF.

This chain links TRBV7-2 with TRBJ2-1; D might be TRBD2 (6 bases). The length of the CDR3 is 14 residues. Deletions cut 8 bases from V and 4 bases from J, with 15 bases between. Looked up from germline, CDR1 is SGHTA and CDR2 is FQGNSA. The CDR3 coding sequence is TGTGCCAGCGGCGCCCGGGACTTATACAATGAGCAGTTCTTC. Amino acids: CASGARDLYNEQFF.

In its sample, this clone was seen a few times. V usage is TRBV4-1 and J usage is TRBJ1-1, with D hard to call. Germline loops: CDR1 MGHRA, CDR2 YSYEKL. The V and J ends lost 2 bases and 2 bases respectively, with 15 bases between them. The CDR3 extends over 16 amino acids. The CDR3, as DNA: TGCGCCAGCAGCCAATCAGGAGGAGGGAGAAACACTGAAGCTTTCTTT. Translation: CASSQSGGGRNTEAFF.

The CDR3 coding sequence is TGCGCCAGCAGCCAATCTAACGGAGGGGTGGTATCACCCCTCCACTTT. This translates into CASSQSNGGVVSPLHF. The chain links TRBV4-1 to TRBJ1-6; possibly TRBD1 for D (5 bases). This CDR3 has 16 residues. Looked up from germline, CDR1 is MGHRA and CDR2 is YSYEKL. Deletions cut 2 bases from V and 10 bases from J, with 18 bases between.

The chain recombines TRBV4-3 with TRBJ1-5; D perhaps matches TRBD1 (5 bases). The CDR3 loop spans 15 amino acids. Trimming left V 0 bases short and J 4 bases short, with 10 bases between. In germline, CDR1 is LGHNA, CDR2 YSLEER. The CDR3 sequence: CASSQDRQHNQPQHF. The CDR3 bases are TGCGCCAGCAGCCAAGACCGACAGCATAATCAGCCCCAGCATTTT.